These 14 T cell receptor beta chains originate from one sample sequenced in a study of T cell responses to AZD1222 COVID-19 vaccine. Measured with immunoSEQ multiplex PCR; TCRdb has only the in-frame clones, and not every one. Among about 150,000 clones, roughly 89% were seen once, and the ten largest hold around 1.7%. Here the sequenced sample was peripheral blood, taken 28 days after the second AZD1222 dose. These receptors all stem from an adult who received the AZD1222 COVID-19 vaccine.

The gene calls are TRBV14 and TRBJ1-2; no clear D gene. Germline V lookup: CDR1 SGHDN, CDR2 FVKESK. The CDR3 extends over 17 amino acids. The V end was cut by 1 base, the J end by 3 bases, with 18 bases between. The CDR3 bases are TGTGCCAGCAGCCAAGGGATTTGGTCAGGTCTCGACTATGGCTACACCTTC. Amino acids: CASSQGIWSGLDYGYTF.

This clone was recorded only once. The chain has TRBV6-6 and TRBJ2-7; D call uncertain. The V gene's germline CDR1 is MNHNY and CDR2 SVGAGI (reference sequence). The ends were cut back, 2 bases at V and 1 base at J, with 12 bases in the middle. This CDR3 region has 15 residues. The CDR3 loop is CASSYERGSSYEQYF. CDR3 coding DNA: TGTGCCAGCAGTTACGAGCGAGGTTCGTCCTACGAGCAGTACTTC.

The table lists this clone with a count of one. The chain recombines TRBV7-2 with TRBJ2-7, with 9 bases that match TRBD1. J was trimmed by 4 bases and V by 3 bases; bases with no gene match: 7. The CDR3 length is 15 residues. Germline loops: CDR1 SGHTA, CDR2 FQGNSA. CDR3 sequence reads: CASSFLAGTGYEQYF. The CDR3 DNA sequence: TGTGCCAGCAGCTTCCTAGCCGGGACAGGGTACGAGCAGTACTTC.

The V call is TRBV28, the J call TRBJ1-2; D is possibly TRBD1 (6 bases). The V end was cut by 4 bases, the J end by 4 bases, with 22 bases between. Germline V gene lookup returns CDR1 MDHEN and CDR2 SYDVKM. The CDR3 totals 17 residues. This CDR3 is CASSSPNTFDRIYGYTF. The CDR3 DNA reads TGTGCCAGCAGTTCCCCTAACACCTTCGACAGGATCTATGGCTACACCTTC.

The sample holds a few counts of this clone. This sample also contains other DNA sequences that code for the same CDR3. The rearrangement links TRBV24-1 to TRBJ2-1; 9 bases are shared with TRBD1. The germline gives CDR1 KGHDR, CDR2 SFDVKD. The CDR3 runs 17 residues. Trimming removed 3 bases from V and 3 bases from J; junction bases left unmatched: 8. The CDR3 region is CATSDASGTGYYNEQFF. The CDR3 DNA sequence: TGTGCCACCAGTGATGCCTCCGGGACAGGGTACTACAATGAGCAGTTCTTC.

This chain joins TRBV4-3 and TRBJ1-1; the D is unclear. Trimming pared 0 bases from V and 1 base from J, leaving 15 bases between. Looked up from germline, CDR1 is LGHNA and CDR2 is YSLEER. The length of the CDR3 is 17 residues. CDR3 residues: CASSQELAGSRNTEAFF. In DNA form, the CDR3 reads TGCGCCAGCAGCCAAGAATTGGCAGGTAGTAGGAACACTGAAGCTTTCTTT.

The chain has TRBV4-1 and TRBJ1-5; tentatively, D is TRBD1 (6 bases). This CDR3 region has 14 residues. The ends were cut back, 4 bases at V and 7 bases at J, with 14 bases in the middle. Per germline, CDR1 MGHRA and CDR2 YSYEKL. The CDR3: CASSRGQYGQPQHF. The DNA for the CDR3 is TGCGCCAGCAGCCGAGGACAGTACGGACAGCCCCAGCATTTT.

The V and J genes are TRBV9 and TRBJ2-1; no clear D gene. Germline lookup yields CDR1 SGDLS and CDR2 YYNGEE. V dropped 3 bases and J dropped 5 bases, with 3 bases sitting between them. The CDR3 covers 11 residues. CDR3 bases: TGTGCCAGCAGCGGAAACAATGAGCAGTTCTTC. It translates to CASSGNNEQFF.

The rearrangement joins TRBV7-2 to TRBJ1-1, with 10 bases lining up with TRBD1. Per the germline V gene, CDR1 is SGHTA and CDR2 is FQGNSA. CDR3 length: 17 amino acids. The V gene end was trimmed by 0 bases and the J gene end by 5 bases; junction bases not matched to a gene: 9. For the CDR3, the DNA is TGTGCCAGCAGCTTAGCGTTCAGGACAGGGGGAAAGACTGAAGCTTTCTTT. It encodes CASSLAFRTGGKTEAFF.

The V call is TRBV18, the J call TRBJ1-5, with 7 bases fitting TRBD1. In germline, CDR1 is KGHSH, CDR2 LQKENI. The CDR3 is 17 residues long. The ends lost 3 bases at V and 1 base at J; junction bases unmatched: 9. For the CDR3, the DNA is TGTGCCAGCTCACCGAACTCCGGACAGGCGAGCAATCAGCCCCAGCATTTT. It encodes CASSPNSGQASNQPQHF.

J is TRBJ2-7 and V is TRBV5-1; 8 nucleotides line up with TRBD1. This CDR3 is 15 amino acids long. The V gene's germline CDR1 is SGHRS and CDR2 YFSETQ. V gave up 2 bases and J gave up 1 base; unmatched junction bases: 5. CDR3 nucleotides: TGCGCCAGCAGCTTAGGGACAGGAGAATCCTACGAGCAGTACTTC. Protein: CASSLGTGESYEQYF.

The V and J genes are TRBV19 and TRBJ2-2, with D hard to call. The germline V gene encodes CDR1 LNHDA and CDR2 SQIVND (reference sequence). The CDR3 runs 15 residues. V lost 7 bases to trimming and J lost 3 bases, with 15 bases between them. The CDR3 region is CASNFGNRYTGELFF. Here the CDR3 DNA reads TGTGCCAGTAACTTTGGGAACCGCTACACCGGGGAGCTGTTTTTT.

The V and J genes are TRBV30 and TRBJ1-3; 8 nucleotides agree with TRBD1. CDR1 and CDR2 from the germline V gene are GTSNPN and SVGIG (reference sequence). V lost 0 bases, J lost 4 bases, and 5 bases stayed unmatched. This CDR3 region has 15 residues. As DNA, the CDR3 is TGTGCCTGGAGTGTACGGACAGGGTTGGGAAACACCATATATTTT. It specifies CAWSVRTGLGNTIYF.

This chain connects TRBV27 to TRBJ2-1, with 9 nucleotides matching TRBD1. The CDR3 has 15 residues. The J segment lost 3 bases and the V segment lost 5 bases, leaving 5 bases of the junction unmatched. The germline gives CDR1 MNHEY, CDR2 SMNVEV (reference sequence). The CDR3 spells CASSHRTGDYNEQFF. The CDR3 nucleotides read TGTGCCAGCAGTCATCGGACAGGGGACTACAATGAGCAGTTCTTC.